The next 31 T cell receptor beta chains were all read from a single sample in a study of breast tumors, draining lymph nodes, adjacent tissues. The lymph nodes were axillary draining lymph nodes from breast cancer patients. TCRdb called the multiplex PCR reads again in MiXCR, with one record for every CDR3 protein. The sample lists some 120,000 distinct CDR3 sequences; about 20% were seen once. Sequenced material: axillary lymph node tissue. The source is a female donor with breast cancer. Some clones in this sample may be carry-over from other donors' samples.

In this sample, this clonotype turned up many times. J is TRBJ2-2 and V is TRBV6-2 or TRBV6-3, with D perhaps TRBD1 (5 bases). V lost 10 bases and J 6 bases, leaving 9 bases between the germline ends. Germline lookup yields CDR1 MNHEY and CDR2 SVGEGT. The CDR3 runs to 11 residues. The CDR3 nucleotides are TGTGCCACCGCCAGGGCCGGGGAGCTGTTTTTT. Translated: CATARAGELFF.

This clonotype occurred many times. The chain uses TRBV6-5 and TRBJ2-7; TRBD1 aligns across 11 bases. Germline lookup yields CDR1 MNHEY and CDR2 SVGAGI. This CDR3 region has 16 residues. V shed 0 bases, J shed 3 bases, and the junction held 4 bases outside the gene matches. The CDR3 region is CASSYSGTGGSYEQYF. CDR3 in DNA: TGTGCCAGCAGTTACTCGGGGACAGGGGGTAGCTACGAGCAGTACTTC.

This clonotype was counted ten times or more. The chain is built from TRBV9 and TRBJ2-3; D perhaps matches TRBD1 (5 bases). This CDR3 is built from 14 residues. Germline CDR1 reads SGDLS; CDR2 reads YYNGEE. Trimming left V 2 bases short and J 2 bases short, with 9 bases between. The CDR3 DNA follows: TGTGCCAGCAGCGTCGACGGACACACAGATACGCAGTATTTT. This translates into CASSVDGHTDTQYF.

This clonotype was observed at least ten times. The gene calls are TRBV28 and TRBJ2-7; D unresolved. V gave up 4 bases and J gave up 2 bases, with 12 bases separating them. The CDR3 runs to 14 residues. CDR1 is MDHEN, CDR2 SYDVKM, per germline. The CDR3 DNA reads TGTGCCAGCAGTTCCGCCAGCCTTACCTACGAGCAGTACTTC. Protein product: CASSSASLTYEQYF.

This clonotype showed up many times. The chain combines TRBV6-5 with TRBJ2-7; a weak D match, TRBD2 (6 bases). Per germline, CDR1 MNHEY and CDR2 SVGAGI. The germline V and J ends were trimmed by 6 bases and 3 bases, with 18 bases remaining between them. The CDR3 is 15 residues long. The CDR3: CASSPSAGSYYEQYF. The CDR3 nucleotides are TGTGCCAGCAGCCCTTCTGCCGGGAGCTACTACGAGCAGTACTTC.

This clonotype was seen at least ten times. The chain employs TRBV4-1 and TRBJ2-3; no firm D call. This CDR3 is 15 amino acids long. Germline V gene data show CDR1 as MGHRA and CDR2 as YSYEKL. V shed 1 base and J shed 0 bases, with 8 bases lying between them. CDR3 nucleotide sequence: TGCGCCAGCAGCCAAGTCAAGGGAAGCACAGATACGCAGTATTTT. This gives the protein CASSQVKGSTDTQYF.

This clonotype was counted at least ten times. The junction does not match germline at one end; this may be a read error. Here the CDR3 DNA reads TGTGCCAGCAGTTCGATAGCGGATAACACCGGGAAGCTGTTTTTT. It yields the protein CASSSIADNTGKLFF. The chain carries TRBV9 and TRBJ2-2, with D possibly matching TRBD2 (6 bases). The germline V gene has CDR1 SGDLS and CDR2 YYNGEE. The CDR3 extends over 15 amino acids.

There are many counts of this clonotype. This rearrangement joins TRBV5-1 to TRBJ2-3; 11 bases are a match to TRBD2. This CDR3 contains 16 residues. The J segment lost 4 bases and the V segment lost 5 bases, leaving 9 bases of the junction unmatched. The germline CDR1 and CDR2 sequences are SGHRS and YFSETQ. This chain's CDR3 is CASSLQSSGGADTQYF. Written as DNA, the CDR3 is TGCGCCAGCAGTTTACAAAGTAGCGGGGGGGCAGATACGCAGTATTTT.

This clonotype was picked up many times. The rearrangement uses TRBV20-1 and TRBJ2-7; tentatively, D is TRBD1 or TRBD2 (5 bases each). Germline loops: CDR1 DFQATT, CDR2 SNEGSKA (reference sequence). Trimming cost V 7 bases and J 1 base, with 17 bases left between them. The CDR3 covers 14 residues. CDR3 sequence (DNA): TGCAGTGTAAAGAGGGGTAGCCAATCCTACGAGCAGTACTTC. Translated, it gives CSVKRGSQSYEQYF.

On this clonotype: This may come from a read error, since a much larger clone is one base off. V usage is TRBV7-2 and J usage is TRBJ2-7; D is undetermined. Germline loops: CDR1 SGHTA, CDR2 FQGNSA. V was shortened by 0 bases and J by 5 bases, with 8 bases between the two germline ends. This CDR3 region has 13 residues. Here the CDR3 DNA reads TGTGCCAGCAGCTTAGCGCATAGGGACGAGCAGTACTTC. This encodes CASSLAHRDEQYF.

This clonotype occurred many times. The chain has TRBV7-8 and TRBJ1-5, with D perhaps TRBD1 (5 bases). Trimming cost V 2 bases and J 0 bases, with 14 bases left between them. Germline V gene sequence: CDR1 SGHVS, CDR2 FQNEAQ. The CDR3 is 17 amino acids. The CDR3 spells CASSLRDFGGSNQPQHF. CDR3 DNA: TGTGCCAGCAGCTTACGGGATTTCGGGGGTAGCAATCAGCCCCAGCATTTT.

This clonotype was seen ten or more times. The chain joins TRBV2 to TRBJ1-4; no definite D call. V was cut by 4 bases and J by 0 bases, with 12 bases left in between. The CDR3 covers 16 residues. The germline V gene encodes CDR1 SNHLY and CDR2 FYNNEI. The CDR3 sequence: CASSGSQKTTNEKLFF. The CDR3 coding sequence is TGTGCCAGCAGTGGGAGTCAGAAGACAACTAATGAAAAACTGTTTTTT.

Points on this clonotype: Possible read error: a much larger clone is one base away. V is TRBV6-5 and J is TRBJ2-7, with 9 bases identical to TRBD2. The CDR3 consists of 14 residues. With 5 bases clipped from V and 9 bases from J, the junction kept 11 bases outside the gene matches. Per the germline V gene, CDR1 is MNHEY and CDR2 is SVGAGI. This CDR3 is CASSRKGLAWGQYF. In DNA form, the CDR3 reads TGTGCCAGCAGTCGAAAAGGACTAGCGTGGGGGCAGTACTTC.

Remarks on this clonotype: This clone may be a read error of a much larger clone one base away. The J gene is TRBJ2-1, the V gene TRBV19, with D possibly being TRBD1 (6 bases). Germline V gene data show CDR1 as LNHDA and CDR2 as SQIVND (reference sequence). The ends were cut back, 2 bases at V and 8 bases at J, with 10 bases in the middle. This CDR3 has 13 residues. CDR3 coding DNA: TGTGCCAGTAGTATAACCCCAGGGGATGAGCAGTTCTTC. Translated, it gives CASSITPGDEQFF.

This clonotype has ten or more counts. CDR3 residues: CASSFGPSGEQYF. In DNA form, the CDR3 reads TGTGCCAGCAGCTTCGGACCGTCGGGGGAGCAGTACTTC. The chain links TRBV7-2 to TRBJ2-7; the D gene is possibly TRBD2 (5 bases). CDR3 length: 13 amino acids. The germline V gene has CDR1 SGHTA and CDR2 FQGNSA. With 3 bases removed from V and 7 bases from J, the gap between germline ends came to 13 bases. Full variable domain (rest looked up from reference TRBV7-2 and TRBJ2-7): GAGVSQSPSNKVTEKGKDVELRCDPISGHTALYWYRQSLGQGLEFLIYFQGNSAPDKSGLPSDRFSAERTGGSVSTLTIQRTQQEDSAVYLCASSFGPSGEQYFGPGTRLTVT.

This clonotype is labeled medium-sized. The chain couples TRBV12-3 or TRBV12-4 to TRBJ2-7, with 9 positions matching TRBD2. This CDR3 contains 13 residues. V gave up 7 bases and J gave up 0 bases; unmatched junction bases: 1. The CDR3 spells CASIAGDSYEQYF. CDR3 DNA sequence: TGTGCCAGCATAGCGGGGGACTCCTACGAGCAGTACTTC.

Ten or more counts support this clonotype. The chain has TRBV3-1 and TRBJ2-7; 8 nucleotides line up with TRBD2. Germline V lookup: CDR1 LGHDT, CDR2 YNNKEL (reference sequence). V lost 5 bases and J lost 9; bases outside the gene matches: 12. The CDR3 extends over 14 amino acids. The DNA for the CDR3 is TGTGCCAGCAGCGAAGCGGGAGTAGAGCCCGGGCAGTACTTC. It translates to CASSEAGVEPGQYF.

This rearrangement joins TRBV5-1 to TRBJ2-5; D gene uncertain. V was pared by 4 bases and J by 1 base, with 14 bases between. CDR1 is SGHRS, CDR2 YFSETQ, per germline. The CDR3 covers 15 residues. DNA for the CDR3: TGCGCCAGCAGCCTCGCTGGATACTTCCAAGAGACCCAGTACTTC. Translated, it gives CASSLAGYFQETQYF.

Note on this clonotype: It may be a read error: a sequence one base away is much more abundant. This chain connects TRBV6-5 to TRBJ2-3, with 7 bases identical to TRBD2. The CDR3 consists of 19 residues. Germline V gene lookup returns CDR1 MNHEY and CDR2 SVGAGI. The V and J ends lost 5 bases and 2 bases, in that order; junction bases with no gene match: 19. The CDR3 bases are TGTGCCAGCAGTGAAGACCCGGGCGCGGTAGCGGGTGTCACAGATACGCAGTATTTT. Translating gives CASSEDPGAVAGVTDTQYF.

This clonotype was detected many times. The V gene is TRBV20-1, the J gene TRBJ2-2; tentatively, D is TRBD2 (7 bases). V was trimmed by 3 bases and J by 3 bases, leaving 17 bases between them. Germline V gives CDR1 DFQATT, CDR2 SNEGSKA (reference sequence). The CDR3 consists of 16 residues. CDR3 loop: CSARGGPRTYTGELFF. The CDR3 coding sequence is TGCAGTGCTAGGGGGGGGCCCCGAACCTACACCGGGGAGCTGTTTTTT.

The sample holds many counts of this clonotype. The chain uses TRBV4-2 and TRBJ1-3; D call uncertain. V lost 8 bases and J lost 0, with 20 bases in between. The CDR3 has 17 amino acids. Germline V gene data show CDR1 as LGHNA and CDR2 as YNFKEQ. The chain's CDR3 is CASAPALAGPSGNTIYF. In nucleotides, the CDR3 is TGTGCCAGCGCCCCGGCTCTGGCAGGCCCCTCTGGAAACACCATATATTTT.

As regards this clonotype: At one of its ends the junction is not consistent with the germline gene, which may arise from a read error. The chain couples TRBV20-1 to TRBJ2-3, with D unresolved. CDR1 DFQATT and CDR2 SNEGSKA come from the germline V gene (reference sequence). The CDR3 consists of 12 residues. CDR3 sequence reads: CGARDLGNTQYF. The CDR3 nucleotides read TGCGGTGCTAGAGATTTGGGAAATACGCAGTATTTT.

The sample holds many counts of this clonotype. The CDR3 DNA is TGTGCCAGCAGCTTCGGACAGGGGGCGAGGAATGAAAAACTGTTTTTT. As protein: CASSFGQGARNEKLFF. This sequence joins TRBV7-9 and TRBJ1-4; 11 positions match TRBD1. V was clipped by 3 bases and J by 5 bases; unmatched bases: 5. This CDR3 contains 16 residues. Germline assignment: CDR1 SEHNR and CDR2 FQNEAQ (reference sequence).

Details on this clonotype: Likely a read error: the CDR3 ends without its conserved phenylalanine or tryptophan. The chain recombines TRBV10-3 with TRBJ1-5, with 7 bases that match TRBD1. CDR3 length equals 12 residues. Germline values: CDR1 ENHRY, CDR2 SYGVKD. The V gene end was trimmed by 6 bases and the J gene end by 5 bases; junction bases not matched to a gene: 1. For the CDR3, the DNA is TGTGCCATCAGCGGGACAGATCAGCCCCAGCATCTT. It codes for CAISGTDQPQHL.

In regard to this clonotype: A much more abundant neighbour one base away suggests this may be a read error. The genes are TRBV10-2 and TRBJ2-7, with 7 bases matching TRBD2. The germline V gene has CDR1 WSHSY and CDR2 SAAADI. V shed 6 bases, J shed 3 bases, and the junction held 8 bases outside the gene matches. This CDR3 is built from 14 residues. The CDR3 spells CASRGGGSDYEQYF. The CDR3 coding sequence is TGCGCCAGCAGGGGTGGCGGGAGCGACTACGAGCAGTACTTC.

The chain combines TRBV27 with TRBJ2-7, with TRBD1 matching over 8 bases. The CDR3 sequence is 15 residues long. Germline CDR1 and CDR2: MNHEY and SMNVEV (reference sequence). The V and J ends lost 1 base and 2 bases, in that order; junction bases with no gene match: 4. CDR3 loop: CASSLFATGAYEQYF. In DNA, the CDR3 is TGTGCCAGCAGTTTATTCGCGACAGGGGCCTACGAGCAGTACTTC.

In this sample, this clonotype turned up a few times. The chain carries TRBV28 and TRBJ1-5; D gene ambiguous. V dropped 8 bases and J dropped 2 bases, with 7 bases sitting between them. This CDR3 contains 12 residues. CDR1 and CDR2 (germline): MDHEN, SYDVKM. The CDR3 sequence is CASGSGNQPQHF. Written as DNA, the CDR3 is TGTGCCAGCGGTTCCGGCAATCAGCCCCAGCATTTT.

This clonotype was seen repeatedly, ten times or more. This chain joins TRBV2 and TRBJ2-3; the D gene is possibly TRBD2 (5 bases). The V end lost 6 bases, the J end lost 4 bases, and 8 bases lay between the germline ends. The germline V gene encodes CDR1 SNHLY and CDR2 FYNNEI. The CDR3 loop spans 12 amino acids. The CDR3 loop is CASRDWADTQYF. The CDR3 coding sequence is TGTGCCAGCAGGGACTGGGCAGATACGCAGTATTTT.

This clonotype was recorded at least ten times. This chain connects TRBV2 to TRBJ1-3; maybe TRBD1 (6 bases). Looked up from germline, CDR1 is SNHLY and CDR2 is FYNNEI. This CDR3 is built from 16 residues. V was trimmed by 4 bases and J by 0 bases, leaving 13 bases between them. CDR3 sequence: CASSARDTRSGNTIYF. The CDR3 coding sequence is TGTGCCAGCAGTGCCCGGGACACCCGCTCTGGAAACACCATATATTTT. Drawing the rest from reference TRBV2 and TRBJ1-3, the complete variable domain is EPEVTQTPSHQVTQMGQEVILRCVPISNHLYFYWYRQILGQKVEFLVSFYNNEISEKSEIFDDQFSVERPDGSNFTLKIRSTKLEDSAMYFCASSARDTRSGNTIYFGEGSWLTVV.

This clonotype was seen a few times. The V and J genes are TRBV7-9 and TRBJ2-6; D call uncertain. The CDR3 runs 13 residues. Germline V CDR1 and CDR2: SEHNR, FQNEAQ (reference sequence). The V end was cut by 8 bases, the J end by 0 bases, with 5 bases between. The CDR3, as DNA: TGTGCCAGCCTAAGCTCTGGGGCCAACGTCCTGACTTTC. It codes for CASLSSGANVLTF.

The V call is TRBV11-2, the J call TRBJ2-6; D perhaps matches TRBD1 (6 bases). This CDR3 has 19 residues. The ends were cut back, 4 bases at V and 0 bases at J, with 19 bases in the middle. Germline V lookup: CDR1 SGHAT, CDR2 FQNNGV. The CDR3 DNA reads as TGTGCCAGCAGCTCAGGGGTTCGAGACTGGGGCTCTGGGGCCAACGTCCTGACTTTC. It yields the protein CASSSGVRDWGSGANVLTF. Filled out from reference TRBV11-2 and TRBJ2-6, the complete variable domain reads EAGVAQSPRYKIIEKRQSVAFWCNPISGHATLYWYQQILGQGPKLLIQFQNNGVVDDSQLPKDRFSAERLKGVDSTLKIQPAKLEDSAVYLCASSSGVRDWGSGANVLTFGAGSRLTVL.